Listed below are T cell receptor beta chains from one sample, sequenced in a study of cytomegalovirus exposure and HLA in healthy donors. Some clones are missing from TCRdb's copy, which holds only in-frame ones; the method was immunoSEQ multiplex PCR. The table lists approximately 170,000 clones, 75% to 85% of them singletons. The sample taken for sequencing was PBMCs. The receptor set was obtained from a female donor in good health and CMV-seronegative. CDR3s include the opening cysteine and the closing phenylalanine or tryptophan. The D gene is left open where the match is weak. Size tells how often a clone was seen (once, few, many) or the class of an expanded clone, and some rows leave it out.

>TRBJ2-1|.|TRBV19|few
TGTGCCAGTAGTATATTAAGCGCCTCCATTGAGCAGTTCTTC
CASSILSASIEQFF
>TRBJ1-5|TRBD1|TRBV19|.
TGTGCCAGTAGTACGAGGTGGCAGGGGGAACAGCCCCAGCATTTT
CASSTRWQGEQPQHF
>TRBJ2-3|.|TRBV5-1|.
TGCGCCACCCTGCGACGGGTAGGCACAGATACGCAGTATTTT
CATLRRVGTDTQYF
>TRBJ2-2|TRBD1|TRBV28|once
TGTGCCAGCAGGGGACAGGGGGCGCGTTCCACCGGGGAGCTGTTTTTT
CASRGQGARSTGELFF
>TRBJ2-7|.|TRBV2|few
TGTGCCAGCAGTGGGACACCGGACTCCTACGAGCAGTACTTC
CASSGTPDSYEQYF
>TRBJ1-2|TRBD1|TRBV19|.
TGTGCCAGTAGTTATCCGGGACAGGGGGCCAGAAACTATGGCTACACCTTC
CASSYPGQGARNYGYTF
>TRBJ1-2|.|TRBV28|.
TGTGCCAGCAGTTTTTCCGGGGGGGCCGGCTACACCTTC
CASSFSGGAGYTF
>TRBJ1-4|TRBD1|TRBV28|.
TGTGCCAGCGGGCCAACAGGGGCAGTGCCTAATGAAAAACTGTTTTTT
CASGPTGAVPNEKLFF
>TRBJ2-2|TRBD2|TRBV7-7|few
TGTGCTAGCAGTCCGGGGGGGACCGGGGAGCTGTTTTTT
CASSPGGTGELFF
>TRBJ2-2|TRBD1|TRBV27|few
TGTGCCAGCAGTTTGACAGGGGGCCTGAGGGAGCTGTTTTTT
CASSLTGGLRELFF
>TRBJ2-3|.|TRBV7-2|.
TGTGCCAGCAGCCTTTTCGTAGATACGCAGTATTTT
CASSLFVDTQYF
>TRBJ1-2|TRBD1|TRBV28|.
TGTGCCAGCAGTTTGTCGGCAGGGGGAAGCAGCTACACCTTC
CASSLSAGGSSYTF
>TRBJ1-1|TRBD1|TRBV6-1|.
TGTGCCAGCAGTGCCCCGGGACAGGGCTATAGTGAAGCTTTCTTT
CASSAPGQGYSEAFF
>TRBJ2-7|.|TRBV28|.
TGTGCCAGCAGTTTAGAGGTTCGGCAGGGTCGTCCCTACGAGCAGTACTTC
CASSLEVRQGRPYEQYF
>TRBJ2-2|TRBD1|TRBV10-3|.
TGTGCCATCAGTGGGTTCGGACCGGGACAGGACACCGGGGAGCTGTTTTTT
CAISGFGPGQDTGELFF
>TRBJ2-2|.|TRBV7-3|once
TGTGCCAGCAGCGTGGACAGATTCACCGGGGAGCTGTTTTTT
CASSVDRFTGELFF
>TRBJ1-1|.|TRBV27|.
TGTGCCAGCAGACGACAGACGAACACTGAAGCTTTCTTT
CASRRQTNTEAFF
>TRBJ1-1|.|TRBV18|once
TGTGCCAGCTCACCAAGGGAAAGGGGGAGCGTGAACACTGAAGCTTTCTTT
CASSPRERGSVNTEAFF
>TRBJ2-3|.|TRBV4-3|.
TGCGCCAGCAGCCAATCCCCTCGGGGGTCCACAGATACGCAGTATTTT
CASSQSPRGSTDTQYF
>TRBJ2-3|TRBD2|TRBV4-2|few
TGTGCCAGCAGCCAAGAGCGACTAGCTACGGATACGCAGTATTTT
CASSQERLATDTQYF
>TRBJ1-2|.|TRBV28|.
TGTGCCAGCAGTTTGGGCGCAAACTATGGCTACACCTTC
CASSLGANYGYTF
>TRBJ2-7|.|TRBV21-1|.
TGTGCCAGCAGCTCGCGGACAGGGTCCTACGAGCAGTACTTC
CASSSRTGSYEQYF
>TRBJ1-1|.|TRBV4-1|few
TGCGCCAGCAGCCAAGAGGCGGGCGGAGGGACTGAAGCTTTCTTT
CASSQEAGGGTEAFF
>TRBJ2-3|TRBD2|TRBV11-3|few
TGTGCCAGCAGCTTAGATCAACTAGCGGGGGGCCCCTCCCTGGATACGCAGTATTTT
CASSLDQLAGGPSLDTQYF
>TRBJ2-1|TRBD2|TRBV9|.
TGTGCCAGCAGCGTAGATGCGGCTAGCGGGAGTTGGAATGAGCAGTTCTTC
CASSVDAASGSWNEQFF
>TRBJ1-2|.|TRBV10-3|.
TGTGCCATCAGTGAGTCTCCCCGCAGTAACTATGGCTACACCTTC
CAISESPRSNYGYTF